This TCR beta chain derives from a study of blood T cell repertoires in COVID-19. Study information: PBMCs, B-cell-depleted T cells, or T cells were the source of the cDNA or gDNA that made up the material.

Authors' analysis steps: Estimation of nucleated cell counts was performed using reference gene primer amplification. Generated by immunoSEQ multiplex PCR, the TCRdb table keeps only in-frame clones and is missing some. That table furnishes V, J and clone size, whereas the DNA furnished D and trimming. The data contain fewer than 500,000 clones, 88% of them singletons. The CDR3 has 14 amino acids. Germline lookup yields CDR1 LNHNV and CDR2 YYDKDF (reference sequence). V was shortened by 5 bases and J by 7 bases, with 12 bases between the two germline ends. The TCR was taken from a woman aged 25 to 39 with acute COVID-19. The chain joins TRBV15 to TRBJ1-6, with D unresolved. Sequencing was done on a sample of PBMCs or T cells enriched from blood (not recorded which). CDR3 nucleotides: TGTGCCACCAGCTTCGGGAGGGAGAATTCACCCCTCCACTTT. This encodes CATSFGRENSPLHF.